One sample yielded the 24 T cell receptor beta chains listed below, sequenced in a study of beta chain features in type 1 diabetes. Expressed TCRB transcripts were sequenced after all isolated RNA was converted to cDNA. TCRdb keeps only in-frame clones here, not all; method: immunoSEQ multiplex PCR. The sample contains more than 150,000 clones, approximately 13% of which appear only once. The specimen was central memory CD4+ T cells from blood. These receptors were collected from a woman aged 18-29 years in good health.

The table lists this clone with a few counts. The chain carries TRBV27 and TRBJ2-1; D gene uncertain. V was shortened by 6 bases and J by 3 bases, with 15 bases between the two germline ends. The CDR3 extends over 15 amino acids. The germline gives CDR1 MNHEY, CDR2 SMNVEV (reference sequence). This CDR3 reads CASRTPRDFYNEQFF. CDR3 coding DNA: TGTGCCAGCAGGACTCCCAGAGATTTCTACAATGAGCAGTTCTTC.

This clone was seen more than once but under ten times. This chain connects TRBV29-1 to TRBJ2-1, with D maybe TRBD2 (5 bases). CDR1 is SQVTM, CDR2 ANQGSEA, per germline. The length of the CDR3 is 16 residues. Trimming took off 1 base at V and 0 bases at J, with 13 bases between the two ends. The CDR3 DNA sequence: TGCAGCGTTGAAGGAGGAGCAGCGGACTCCTACAATGAGCAGTTCTTC. Its protein is CSVEGGAADSYNEQFF.

This clone was seen a handful of times. The chain carries TRBV11-3 and TRBJ2-1; a possible D gene is TRBD2 (6 bases). The CDR3 is 13 residues long. CDR1 and CDR2 (germline): SGHNT, YENEEA. V dropped 4 bases and J dropped 10 bases, with 14 bases sitting between them. The CDR3 DNA reads as TGTGCCAGCAGCTCCCGGAGGGACGGGGAGCAGTTCTTC. It is translated as CASSSRRDGEQFF. The full variable domain, rest sourced from reference TRBV11-3 and TRBJ2-1, is EAGVVQSPRYKIIEKKQPVAFWCNPISGHNTLYWYLQNLGQGPELLIRYENEEAVDDSQLPKDRFSAERLKGVDSTLKIQPAELGDSAVYLCASSSRRDGEQFFGPGTRLTVL.

This chain links TRBV5-1 with TRBJ2-5; 10 bases fit TRBD1. This CDR3 is 16 amino acids long. Germline trimming cut 4 bases from V and 3 bases from J; bases unmatched to any gene: 9. From germline, CDR1 is SGHRS and CDR2 YFSETQ. CDR3 region: CASSQGAGTGEETQYF. The CDR3 DNA follows: TGCGCCAGCAGCCAAGGGGCAGGGACAGGGGAAGAGACCCAGTACTTC.

The V gene is TRBV30, the J gene TRBJ1-2, with 8 nucleotides matching TRBD1. The CDR3 runs 12 residues. Per germline, CDR1 GTSNPN and CDR2 SVGIG (reference sequence). Trimming at V came to 8 bases and at J to 1 base, leaving 3 bases not matched to a gene. This CDR3 is CAGTGGNYGYTF. As DNA, the CDR3 is TGTGCCGGAACAGGGGGTAACTATGGCTACACCTTC.

This clone showed up many times. The CDR3 nucleotides read TGTGCCAGCAGCCAAGGTGTTCAGGAGGATCAAGAGACCCAGTACTTC. Protein: CASSQGVQEDQETQYF. The rearrangement uses TRBV4-2 and TRBJ2-5; TRBD2 might be the D (5 bases). Germline values: CDR1 LGHNA, CDR2 YNFKEQ. CDR3 length: 16 amino acids. Trimming cost V 1 base and J 2 bases, with 14 bases left between them.

The rearrangement links TRBV7-9 to TRBJ1-5; 7 bases are shared with TRBD1. In germline, CDR1 is SEHNR, CDR2 FQNEAQ (reference sequence). V was clipped by 7 bases and J by 4 bases; unmatched bases: 1. The CDR3 runs to 12 residues. The CDR3 DNA reads as TGTGCCAGCACACAGGGGAATCAGCCCCAGCATTTT. This encodes CASTQGNQPQHF. The full variable domain, its missing parts supplied by reference TRBV7-9 and TRBJ1-5, is DTGVSQNPRHKITKRGQNVTFRCDPISEHNRLYWYRQTLGQGPEFLTYFQNEAQLEKSRLLSDRFSAERPKGSFSTLEIQRTEQGDSAMYLCASTQGNQPQHFGDGTRLSIL.

The chain carries TRBV11-1 and TRBJ1-1; no reliable D call. V was pared by 3 bases and J by 1 base, with 9 bases between. CDR1 and CDR2 from the germline V gene are SGHAT and FQDESV (reference sequence). The length of the CDR3 is 14 residues. The CDR3 coding sequence is TGTGCCAGCAGCTTGGCGGGCCAGAACACTGAAGCTTTCTTT. Protein sequence: CASSLAGQNTEAFF.

The rearrangement links TRBV7-9 to TRBJ1-2; 7 nucleotides agree with TRBD1. The CDR3 consists of 15 residues. Germline CDR1 reads SEHNR; CDR2 reads FQNEAQ (reference sequence). The J segment lost 8 bases and the V segment lost 4 bases, leaving 13 bases of the junction unmatched. The CDR3 here is CASSSLYRGVGGYTF. In DNA form, the CDR3 reads TGTGCCAGCAGCTCCCTCTACAGGGGCGTGGGCGGCTACACCTTC.

V usage is TRBV30 and J usage is TRBJ2-1; D remains ambiguous. Germline V lookup: CDR1 GTSNPN, CDR2 SVGIG (reference sequence). The CDR3 is 13 residues long. V shed 4 bases and J shed 5 bases, with 12 bases lying between them. The CDR3 reads CAWTPARNNEQFF. The CDR3 DNA follows: TGTGCCTGGACCCCGGCGAGGAACAATGAGCAGTTCTTC.

The chain links TRBV5-4 to TRBJ2-1; tentative D call: TRBD1 (6 bases). V lost 4 bases, J lost 0 bases, and 14 bases lay in between. This CDR3 is 16 amino acids long. Germline V lookup: CDR1 SGHNT, CDR2 YYREEE (reference sequence). The CDR3 sequence is CASSAPGHNSYNEQFF. CDR3 DNA sequence: TGTGCCAGCAGCGCACCGGGACATAACTCCTACAATGAGCAGTTCTTC.

This clone was counted only a few times. V and J are TRBV5-5 and TRBJ1-1; perhaps TRBD1 as D (6 bases). This CDR3 is built from 15 residues. Germline assignment: CDR1 SGHKS and CDR2 YYEKEE (reference sequence). V was pared by 1 base and J by 2 bases, with 12 bases between. CDR3 in DNA: TGTGCCAGCAGCTTGACCGGACAGCGAAACACTGAAGCTTTCTTT. This codes for CASSLTGQRNTEAFF. Full variable domain (remainder filled in from reference TRBV5-5 and TRBJ1-1): DAGVTQSPTHLIKTRGQQVTLRCSPISGHKSVSWYQQVLGQGPQFIFQYYEKEERGRGNFPDRFSARQFPNYSSELNVNALLLGDSALYLCASSLTGQRNTEAFFGQGTRLTVV.

The chain carries TRBV5-1 and TRBJ2-1; the D gene is possibly TRBD2 (5 bases). CDR3 length: 12 residues. Per germline, CDR1 SGHRS and CDR2 YFSETQ. Trimming took off 4 bases at V and 9 bases at J, with 11 bases between the two ends. The CDR3 sequence: CASSPPGSEQFF. CDR3 sequence (DNA): TGCGCCAGCAGCCCTCCGGGGTCTGAGCAGTTCTTC.

The rearrangement joins TRBV4-2 to TRBJ1-1, with 7 nucleotides matching TRBD1. The CDR3 extends over 14 amino acids. Germline assignment: CDR1 LGHNA and CDR2 YNFKEQ. Losses at the gene ends were 9 bases for V and 1 base for J; bases not matched to a gene: 8. This chain's CDR3 is CASSRQGPNTEAFF. DNA of the CDR3: TGTGCCAGTTCCCGACAGGGACCGAACACTGAAGCTTTCTTT.

The V and J genes are TRBV10-3 and TRBJ2-7; D not resolved. Germline V gene lookup returns CDR1 ENHRY and CDR2 SYGVKD. Trimming left V 3 bases short and J 3 bases short, with 9 bases between. The CDR3 length is 13 residues. This CDR3 reads CAISEYSYYEQYF. The DNA of the CDR3 is TGTGCCATCAGTGAATACAGTTACTACGAGCAGTACTTC.

The V gene is TRBV10-3, the J gene TRBJ2-7, with 7 bases that match TRBD2. Per germline, CDR1 ENHRY and CDR2 SYGVKD. The CDR3 has 14 residues. V dropped 0 bases and J dropped 6; count of bases not matched to a gene: 5. The CDR3 coding sequence is TGTGCCATCAGTGAGTCGGGAGGGCCCGGCGAGCAGTACTTC. Translation: CAISESGGPGEQYF.

This clone was observed a few times. The same CDR3 arises from other DNA sequences in this sample as well. The chain is built from TRBV4-3 and TRBJ2-5, with D tentatively TRBD2 (5 bases). The CDR3 runs to 13 residues. V lost 0 bases and J 4 bases, leaving 6 bases between the germline ends. CDR1 LGHNA and CDR2 YSLEER come from the germline V gene. Here the CDR3 DNA reads TGCGCCAGCAGCCAAGATCGGGGAGAGACCCAGTACTTC. This gives the protein CASSQDRGETQYF.

CDR3 sequence: CASSSLPGNTGELFF. CDR3 DNA sequence: TGTGCCAGCAGCTCCCTACCGGGGAACACCGGGGAGCTGTTTTTT. This chain joins TRBV11-2 and TRBJ2-2; no reliable D call. The germline CDR1 and CDR2 sequences are SGHAT and FQNNGV. Trimming shortened V by 4 bases and J by 1 base, and 10 bases separated the two germline ends. There are 15 residues in the CDR3.

This clone was seen repeatedly, ten times or more. The chain employs TRBV5-1 and TRBJ2-3; D remains unclear. The CDR3 consists of 15 residues. The germline gives CDR1 SGHRS, CDR2 YFSETQ. V dropped 1 base and J dropped 2 bases, with 11 bases sitting between them. The CDR3 loop is CASSLSNGPTDTQYF. The CDR3 region has the DNA TGCGCCAGCAGCTTGTCTAACGGTCCCACAGATACGCAGTATTTT.

The chain recombines TRBV9 with TRBJ1-4; D uncertain. Germline loops: CDR1 SGDLS, CDR2 YYNGEE. V shed 4 bases and J shed 8 bases, with 15 bases lying between them. This CDR3 has 14 amino acids. CDR3 nucleotide sequence: TGTGCCAGCAGCCCCCGGCGGGGAGGCGAAAAACTGTTTTTT. Amino acids: CASSPRRGGEKLFF.

In this sample, this clone turned up a few times. CDR3 in amino acids: CASSFRLEGAIDNEQFF. In nucleotides, the CDR3 is TGTGCCAGCAGTTTCCGTCTAGAGGGGGCGATAGACAATGAGCAGTTCTTC. This sequence joins TRBV28 and TRBJ2-1; 7 bases align to TRBD1. Per germline, CDR1 MDHEN and CDR2 SYDVKM. The CDR3 has 17 residues. V was pared by 3 bases and J by 5 bases, with 13 bases of the junction left unmatched. The variable domain in full, with the rest retrieved from reference TRBV28 and TRBJ2-1, is DVKVTQSSRYLVKRTGEKVFLECVQDMDHENMFWYRQDPGLGLRLIYFSYDVKMKEKGDIPEGYSVSREKKERFSLILESASTNQTSMYLCASSFRLEGAIDNEQFFGPGTRLTVL.

The V and J genes are TRBV2 and TRBJ1-2; D is possibly TRBD1 (6 bases). Trimming removed 5 bases at V and 8 bases at J, with 15 bases between. Germline V lookup: CDR1 SNHLY, CDR2 FYNNEI. The CDR3 consists of 13 residues. CDR3 sequence (DNA): TGTGCCAGCAGTAGGGACACGGTTGAGGGCTACACCTTC. Its translation is CASSRDTVEGYTF.

The V and J genes are TRBV18 and TRBJ2-4, with a tentative D call TRBD2 (5 bases). V was trimmed by 6 bases and J by 9 bases, leaving 18 bases between them. The CDR3 consists of 14 residues. The germline CDR1 and CDR2 sequences are KGHSH and LQKENI. The CDR3 here is CASSRGEGWTIQYF. The CDR3 DNA reads TGTGCCAGCTCCCGCGGAGAGGGCTGGACCATTCAGTACTTC.

The sample holds a few counts of this clone. The CDR3 reads CASSLVIAGGPYEQYF. In DNA, the CDR3 is TGTGCCAGCAGCTTAGTAATAGCGGGAGGGCCCTACGAGCAGTACTTC. The chain couples TRBV11-2 to TRBJ2-7; 11 bases are shared with TRBD2. CDR1 and CDR2 (germline): SGHAT, FQNNGV. The junction had 4 bases not matched to a gene; V was cut back by 1 base and J by 2 bases. CDR3 length equals 16 residues.